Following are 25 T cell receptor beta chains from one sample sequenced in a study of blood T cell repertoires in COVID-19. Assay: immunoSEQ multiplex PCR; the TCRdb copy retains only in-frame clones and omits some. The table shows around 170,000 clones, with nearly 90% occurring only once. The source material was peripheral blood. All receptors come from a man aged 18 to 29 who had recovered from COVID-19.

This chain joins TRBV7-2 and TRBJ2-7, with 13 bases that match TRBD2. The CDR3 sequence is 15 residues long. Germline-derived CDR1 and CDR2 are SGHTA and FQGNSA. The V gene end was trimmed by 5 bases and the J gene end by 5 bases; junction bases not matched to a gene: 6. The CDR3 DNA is TGTGCCAGCAGCCAGACTAGCGGGAGGACCCACGAGCAGTACTTC. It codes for CASSQTSGRTHEQYF.

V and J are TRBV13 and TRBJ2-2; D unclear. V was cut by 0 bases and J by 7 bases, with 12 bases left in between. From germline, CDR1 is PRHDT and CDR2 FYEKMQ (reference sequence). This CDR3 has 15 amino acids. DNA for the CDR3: TGTGCCAGCAGCTTAGGCGACTGGCGAGACGGGGAGCTGTTTTTT. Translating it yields CASSLGDWRDGELFF.

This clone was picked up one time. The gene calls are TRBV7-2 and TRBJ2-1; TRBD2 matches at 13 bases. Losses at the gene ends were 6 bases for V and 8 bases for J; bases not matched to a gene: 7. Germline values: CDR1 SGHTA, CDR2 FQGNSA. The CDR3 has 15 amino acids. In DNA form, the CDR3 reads TGTGCCAGCAGGCCCGGGACTAGCGGGAAGGATGAGCAGTTCTTC. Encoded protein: CASRPGTSGKDEQFF.

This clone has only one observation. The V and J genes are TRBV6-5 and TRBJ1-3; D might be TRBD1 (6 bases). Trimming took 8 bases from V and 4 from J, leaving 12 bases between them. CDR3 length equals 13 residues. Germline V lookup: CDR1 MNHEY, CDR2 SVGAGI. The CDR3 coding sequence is TGTGCCAGCCGAACAGGGAACGGAAACACCATATATTTT. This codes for CASRTGNGNTIYF.

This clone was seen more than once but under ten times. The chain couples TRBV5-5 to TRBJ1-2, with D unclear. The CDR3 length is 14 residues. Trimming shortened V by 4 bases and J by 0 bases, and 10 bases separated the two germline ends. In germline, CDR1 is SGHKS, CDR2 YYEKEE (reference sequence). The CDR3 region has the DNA TGTGCCAGCAGCGCCAGTACATCTAACTATGGCTACACCTTC. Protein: CASSASTSNYGYTF.

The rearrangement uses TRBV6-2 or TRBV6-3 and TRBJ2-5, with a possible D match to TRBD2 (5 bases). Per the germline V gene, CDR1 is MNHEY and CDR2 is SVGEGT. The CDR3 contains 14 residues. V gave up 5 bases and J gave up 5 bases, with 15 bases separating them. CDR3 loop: CASSPYTRSETQYF. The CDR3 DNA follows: TGTGCCAGCAGTCCCTACACTAGAAGTGAGACCCAGTACTTC.

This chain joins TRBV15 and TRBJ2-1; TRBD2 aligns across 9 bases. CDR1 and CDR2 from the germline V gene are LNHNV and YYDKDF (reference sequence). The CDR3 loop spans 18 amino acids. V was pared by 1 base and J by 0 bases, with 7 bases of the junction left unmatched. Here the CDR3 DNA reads TGTGCCACCAGCAGAGGGCTAGCGGGAAGGAGCTCCTACAATGAGCAGTTCTTC. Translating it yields CATSRGLAGRSSYNEQFF.

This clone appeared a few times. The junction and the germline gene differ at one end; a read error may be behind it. CDR3 coding DNA: TGTGCTAGCAGCCAAATGACTAGCGGGAGTGGCGGGGAGCTGTTTTTT. Residues: CASSQMTSGSGGELFF. The chain couples TRBV7-7 to TRBJ2-2, with 12 bases fitting TRBD2. The CDR3 contains 16 residues. Germline V gene lookup returns CDR1 SSHAT and CDR2 FNYEAQ (reference sequence).

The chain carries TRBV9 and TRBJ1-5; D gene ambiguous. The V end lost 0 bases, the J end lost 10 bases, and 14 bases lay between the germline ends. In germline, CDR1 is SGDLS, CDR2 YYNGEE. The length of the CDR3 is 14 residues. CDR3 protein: CASSVGSGSRPQHF. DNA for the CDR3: TGTGCCAGCAGCGTAGGGTCTGGCAGTCGCCCCCAGCATTTT.

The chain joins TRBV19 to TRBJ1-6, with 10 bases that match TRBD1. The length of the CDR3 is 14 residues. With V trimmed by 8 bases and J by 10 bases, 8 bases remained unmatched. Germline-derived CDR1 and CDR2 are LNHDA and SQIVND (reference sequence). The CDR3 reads CASGRQGANSPLHF. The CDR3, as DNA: TGTGCCAGTGGCAGACAGGGGGCGAACTCACCCCTCCACTTT.

The CDR3 is CATSGQAGEIYNEQFF. CDR3 nucleotide sequence: TGTGCCACCAGCGGTCAAGCGGGAGAAATCTACAATGAGCAGTTCTTC. V is TRBV24-1 and J is TRBJ2-1, with 8 bases aligning to TRBD2. The J segment lost 3 bases and the V segment lost 7 bases, leaving 10 bases of the junction unmatched. Germline V CDR1 and CDR2: KGHDR, SFDVKD. The CDR3 consists of 16 residues.

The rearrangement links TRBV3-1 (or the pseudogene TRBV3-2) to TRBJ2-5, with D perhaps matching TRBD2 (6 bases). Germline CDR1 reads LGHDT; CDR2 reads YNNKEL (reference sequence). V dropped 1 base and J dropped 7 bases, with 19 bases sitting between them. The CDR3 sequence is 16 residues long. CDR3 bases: TGTGCCAGCAGCCAAGGATTTGCGGGGCTGCGTCTGACCCAGTACTTC. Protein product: CASSQGFAGLRLTQYF.

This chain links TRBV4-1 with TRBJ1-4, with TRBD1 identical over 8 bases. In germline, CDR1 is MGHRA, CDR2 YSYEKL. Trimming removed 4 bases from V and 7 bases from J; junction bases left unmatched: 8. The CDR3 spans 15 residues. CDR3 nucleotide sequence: TGCGCCAGCAGCCTACCCCAGGACAGGGTTGAAAAACTGTTTTTT. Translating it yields CASSLPQDRVEKLFF.

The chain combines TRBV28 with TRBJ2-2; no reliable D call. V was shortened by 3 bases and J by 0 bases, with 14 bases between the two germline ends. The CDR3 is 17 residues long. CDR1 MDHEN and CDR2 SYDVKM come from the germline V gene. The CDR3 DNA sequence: TGTGCCAGCAGTTTCTATAAAGGAGACCCGAACACCGGGGAGCTGTTTTTT. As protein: CASSFYKGDPNTGELFF.

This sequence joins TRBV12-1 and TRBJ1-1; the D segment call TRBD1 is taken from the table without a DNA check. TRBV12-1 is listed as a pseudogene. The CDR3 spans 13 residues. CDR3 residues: CASSPRVDTEAFF. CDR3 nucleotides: TGTGCCAGCAGCCCCAGGGTGGACACTGAAGCTTTCTTT.

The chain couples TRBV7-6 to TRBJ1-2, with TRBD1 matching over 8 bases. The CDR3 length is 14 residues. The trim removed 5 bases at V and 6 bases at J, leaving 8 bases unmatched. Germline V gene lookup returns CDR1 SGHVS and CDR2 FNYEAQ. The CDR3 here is CASSTGTGHNGYTF. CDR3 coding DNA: TGTGCCAGCAGCACCGGGACAGGTCATAATGGCTACACCTTC. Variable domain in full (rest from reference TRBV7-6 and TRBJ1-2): GAGVSQSPRYKVTKRGQDVALRCDPISGHVSLYWYRQALGQGPEFLTYFNYEAQQDKSGLPNDRFSAERPEGSISTLTIQRTEQRDSAMYRCASSTGTGHNGYTFGSGTRLTVV.

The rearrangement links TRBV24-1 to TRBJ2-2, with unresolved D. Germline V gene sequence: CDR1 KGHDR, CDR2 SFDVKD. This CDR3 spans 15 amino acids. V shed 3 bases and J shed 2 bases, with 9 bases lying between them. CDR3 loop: CATSDKHTNTGELFF. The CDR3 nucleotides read TGTGCCACCAGTGATAAACACACCAACACCGGGGAGCTGTTTTTT.

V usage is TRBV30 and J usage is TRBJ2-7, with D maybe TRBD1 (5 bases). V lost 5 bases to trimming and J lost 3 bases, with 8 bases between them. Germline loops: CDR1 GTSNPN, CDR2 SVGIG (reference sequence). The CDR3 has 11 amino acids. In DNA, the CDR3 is TGTGCCTGGGACAGTAACTACGAGCAGTACTTC. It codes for CAWDSNYEQYF.

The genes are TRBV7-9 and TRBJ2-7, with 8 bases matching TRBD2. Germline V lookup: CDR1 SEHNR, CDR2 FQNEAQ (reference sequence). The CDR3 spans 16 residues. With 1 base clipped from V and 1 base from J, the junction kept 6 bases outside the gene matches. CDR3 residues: CASSLGKREISYEQYF. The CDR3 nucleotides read TGTGCCAGCAGCTTAGGAAAGCGGGAGATTTCCTACGAGCAGTACTTC.

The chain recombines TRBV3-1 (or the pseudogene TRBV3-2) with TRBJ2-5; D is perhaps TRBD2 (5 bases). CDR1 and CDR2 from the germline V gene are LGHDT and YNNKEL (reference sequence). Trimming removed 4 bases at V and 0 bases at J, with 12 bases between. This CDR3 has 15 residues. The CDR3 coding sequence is TGTGCCAGCAGCCCCCCCAGGAGGAACCAAGAGACCCAGTACTTC. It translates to CASSPPRRNQETQYF.

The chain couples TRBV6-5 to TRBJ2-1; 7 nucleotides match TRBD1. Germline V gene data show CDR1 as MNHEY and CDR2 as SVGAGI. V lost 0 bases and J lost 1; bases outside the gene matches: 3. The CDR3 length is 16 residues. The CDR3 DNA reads TGTGCCAGCAGTTACTCGACAGGGCAATCCTACAATGAGCAGTTCTTC. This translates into CASSYSTGQSYNEQFF.

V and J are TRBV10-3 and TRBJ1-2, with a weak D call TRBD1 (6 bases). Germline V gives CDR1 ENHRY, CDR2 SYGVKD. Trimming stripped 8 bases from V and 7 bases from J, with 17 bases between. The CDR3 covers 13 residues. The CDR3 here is CAIQEGGVSGYTF. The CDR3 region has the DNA TGTGCCATCCAAGAGGGGGGGGTTAGTGGCTACACCTTC.

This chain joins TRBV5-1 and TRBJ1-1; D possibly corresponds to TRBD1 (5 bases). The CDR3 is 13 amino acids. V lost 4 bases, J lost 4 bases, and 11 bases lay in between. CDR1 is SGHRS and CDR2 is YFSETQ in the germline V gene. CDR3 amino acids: CASSPGGFTEAFF. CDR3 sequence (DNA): TGCGCCAGCAGCCCGGGGGGTTTCACTGAAGCTTTCTTT.

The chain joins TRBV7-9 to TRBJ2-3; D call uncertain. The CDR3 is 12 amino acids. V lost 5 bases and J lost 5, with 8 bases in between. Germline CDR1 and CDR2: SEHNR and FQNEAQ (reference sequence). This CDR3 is CASSTRLDTQYF. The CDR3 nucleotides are TGTGCCAGCAGCACCCGACTAGATACGCAGTATTTT.

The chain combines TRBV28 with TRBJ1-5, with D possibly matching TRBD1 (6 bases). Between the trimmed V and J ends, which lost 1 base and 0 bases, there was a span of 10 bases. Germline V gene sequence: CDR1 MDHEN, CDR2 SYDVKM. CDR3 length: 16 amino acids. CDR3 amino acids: CASSLSGHYSNQPQHF. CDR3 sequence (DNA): TGTGCCAGCAGTTTATCGGGACACTATAGCAATCAGCCCCAGCATTTT.